This T cell receptor (beta chain) was found in a study of cytomegalovirus exposure and HLA in healthy donors. This PCR relied on a set of 60 Vbeta primers and 13 Jbeta primers. Assay: immunoSEQ multiplex PCR; the TCRdb copy retains only in-frame clones and omits some. The sample includes approximately 220,000 clones, just over 75% of them seen just once. Germline V lookup: CDR1 GTSNPN, CDR2 SVGIG (reference sequence). The V end was cut by 3 bases, the J end by 8 bases, with 10 bases between. CDR3 size: 11 residues. Study outcomes and limitations: The availability of immune exposure information extended only to CMV serostatus. HLA-A and HLA-B allele assignments for most subjects were reportedly predicted accurately using TCR beta sequences.

Points on this clone: The antigen remains undetermined.

This receptor was taken from a man between 18 and 29 years old in good health and CMV-seronegative. Sequencing used PBMCs. The rearrangement links TRBV30 to TRBJ1-2; D ambiguous. DNA of the CDR3: TGTGCCTGGAGCCCGCTCGGGGGCTACACCTTC. Translation gives CAWSPLGGYTF. Supplemented by reference TRBV30 and TRBJ1-2, the full variable domain reads SQTIHQWPATLVQPVGSPLSLECTVEGTSNPNLYWYRQAAGRGLQLLFYSVGIGQISSEVPQNLSASRPQDRQFILSSKKLLLSDSGFYLCAWSPLGGYTFGSGTRLTVV.